This T cell receptor beta chain was identified during a study of T cell repertoires in cytomegalovirus infection. As for the study in general: Based on public TCR beta signatures, there were indications of CMV infection and of a matching HLA type. Study findings and constraints: Based on cumulative public TCR beta family frequency, carriers of CMV plus the relevant HLA were identified. Predominance within the ex vivo response was attributable to HLA-C-restricted CMV-specific TCR beta clonotypes.

Details on this clonotype: Its antigen is currently unknown.

TCRdb processed the reads anew with MiXCR; each CDR3 protein has one entry. The table shows 600,000 to 800,000 distinct CDR3 sequences, with 24% occurring only once. The TCR originated in a human donor in good health (CMV status not recorded). Some clones in this sample may be carry-over from other donors' samples. The specimen sequenced was CD8+ T cells from PBMCs.

The CDR3 bases are TGCAGCGTTGAATTTGTGGCGGAGAGCTCCTACGAGCAGTACTTC. Translated, it gives CSVEFVAESSYEQYF. The rearrangement joins TRBV29-1 to TRBJ2-7; D is unclear. The germline V gene has CDR1 SQVTM and CDR2 ANQGSEA. V shed 2 bases and J shed 0 bases, with 14 bases lying between them. There are 15 residues in the CDR3.